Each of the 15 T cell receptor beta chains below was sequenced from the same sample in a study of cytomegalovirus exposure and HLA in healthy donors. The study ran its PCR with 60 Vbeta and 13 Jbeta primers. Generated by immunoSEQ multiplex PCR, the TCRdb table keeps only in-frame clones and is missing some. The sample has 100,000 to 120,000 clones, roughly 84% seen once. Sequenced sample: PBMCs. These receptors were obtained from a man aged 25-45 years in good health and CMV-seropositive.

Here the CDR3 reads CASSLQTSNEQFF. DNA for the CDR3: TGCGCCAGCAGCTTACAGACTAGCAATGAGCAGTTCTTC. The V call is TRBV5-1, the J call TRBJ2-1; weak D call: TRBD2 (6 bases). The CDR3 contains 13 residues. CDR1 and CDR2 from the germline V gene are SGHRS and YFSETQ. V lost 2 bases and J lost 6, with 9 bases in between.

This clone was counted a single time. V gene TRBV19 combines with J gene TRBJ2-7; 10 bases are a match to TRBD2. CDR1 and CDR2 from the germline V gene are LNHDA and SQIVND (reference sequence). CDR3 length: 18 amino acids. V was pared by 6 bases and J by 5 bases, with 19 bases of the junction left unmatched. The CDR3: CASSRNGWRSGGANEQYF. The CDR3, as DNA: TGTGCCAGTAGCCGAAATGGGTGGCGCAGCGGGGGGGCCAACGAGCAGTACTTC.

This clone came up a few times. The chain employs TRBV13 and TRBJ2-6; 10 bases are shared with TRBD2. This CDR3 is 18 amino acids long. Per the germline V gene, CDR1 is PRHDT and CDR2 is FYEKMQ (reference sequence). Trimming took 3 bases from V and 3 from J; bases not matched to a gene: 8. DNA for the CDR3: TGTGCCAGCAGCTTCCCAAGCGGGGGGGCTGGTGGGGCCAACGTCCTGACTTTC. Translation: CASSFPSGGAGGANVLTF.

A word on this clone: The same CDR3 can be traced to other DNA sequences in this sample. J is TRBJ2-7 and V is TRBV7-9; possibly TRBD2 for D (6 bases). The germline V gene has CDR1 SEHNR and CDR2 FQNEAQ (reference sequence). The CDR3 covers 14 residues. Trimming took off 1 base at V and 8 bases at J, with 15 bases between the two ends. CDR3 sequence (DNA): TGTGCCAGCAGCTTAGGGGCGGGGAGTACGAAGCAGTACTTC. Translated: CASSLGAGSTKQYF.

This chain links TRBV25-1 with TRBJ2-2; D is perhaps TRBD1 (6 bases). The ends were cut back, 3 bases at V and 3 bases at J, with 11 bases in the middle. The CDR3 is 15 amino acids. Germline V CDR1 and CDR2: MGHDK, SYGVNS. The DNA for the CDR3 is TGTGCCAGCAGTGATCAGACAGGCCACACCGGGGAGCTGTTTTTT. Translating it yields CASSDQTGHTGELFF. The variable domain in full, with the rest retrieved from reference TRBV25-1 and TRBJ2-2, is EADIYQTPRYLVIGTGKKITLECSQTMGHDKMYWYQQDPGMELHLIHYSYGVNSTEKGDLSSESTVSRIRTEHFPLTLESARPSHTSQYLCASSDQTGHTGELFFGEGSRLTVL.

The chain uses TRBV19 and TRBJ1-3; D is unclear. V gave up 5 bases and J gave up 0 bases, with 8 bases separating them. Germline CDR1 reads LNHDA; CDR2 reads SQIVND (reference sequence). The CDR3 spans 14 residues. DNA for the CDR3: TGTGCCAGTAGTCCACAGATCTCTGGAAACACCATATATTTT. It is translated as CASSPQISGNTIYF. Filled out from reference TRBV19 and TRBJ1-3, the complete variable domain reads DGGITQSPKYLFRKEGQNVTLSCEQNLNHDAMYWYRQDPGQGLRLIYYSQIVNDFQKGDIAEGYSVSREKKESFPLTVTSAQKNPTAFYLCASSPQISGNTIYFGEGSWLTVV.

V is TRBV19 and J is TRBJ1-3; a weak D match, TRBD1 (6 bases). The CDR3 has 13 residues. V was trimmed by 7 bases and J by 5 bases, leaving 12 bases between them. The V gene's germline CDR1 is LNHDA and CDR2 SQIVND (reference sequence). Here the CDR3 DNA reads TGTGCCAGTAAAAATGGGGGCCGAAACACCATATATTTT. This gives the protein CASKNGGRNTIYF.

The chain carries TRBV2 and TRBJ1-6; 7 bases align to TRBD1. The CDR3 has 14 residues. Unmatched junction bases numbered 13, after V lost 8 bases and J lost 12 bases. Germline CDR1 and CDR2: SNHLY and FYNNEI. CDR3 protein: CASSMTGNERPLHF. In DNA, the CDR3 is TGTGCCAGCTCCATGACAGGGAATGAGAGACCCCTCCACTTT.

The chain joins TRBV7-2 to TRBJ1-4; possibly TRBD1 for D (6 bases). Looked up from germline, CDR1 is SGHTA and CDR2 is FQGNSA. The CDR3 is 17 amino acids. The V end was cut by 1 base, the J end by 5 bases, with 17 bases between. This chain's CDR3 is CASSLDGVGAINEKLFF. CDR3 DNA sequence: TGTGCCAGCAGCTTAGATGGGGTGGGGGCGATAAATGAAAAACTGTTTTTT.

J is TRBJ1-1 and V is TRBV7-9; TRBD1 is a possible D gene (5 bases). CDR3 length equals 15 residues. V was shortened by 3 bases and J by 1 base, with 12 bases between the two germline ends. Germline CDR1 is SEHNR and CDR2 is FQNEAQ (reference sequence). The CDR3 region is CASSFETARNTEAFF. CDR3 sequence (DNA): TGTGCCAGCAGCTTCGAGACAGCGAGGAACACTGAAGCTTTCTTT.

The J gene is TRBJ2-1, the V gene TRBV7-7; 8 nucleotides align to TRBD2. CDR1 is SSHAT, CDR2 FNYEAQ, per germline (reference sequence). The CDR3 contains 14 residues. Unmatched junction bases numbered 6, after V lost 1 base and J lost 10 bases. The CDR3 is CASSLDTSGREQFF. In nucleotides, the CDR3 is TGTGCCAGCAGCTTAGACACTAGCGGAAGAGAGCAGTTCTTC. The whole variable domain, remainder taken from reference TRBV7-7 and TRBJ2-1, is GAGVSQSPRYKVTKRGQDVTLRCDPISSHATLYWYQQALGQGPEFLTYFNYEAQPDKSGLPSDRFSAERPEGSISTLTIQRTEQRDSAMYRCASSLDTSGREQFFGPGTRLTVL.

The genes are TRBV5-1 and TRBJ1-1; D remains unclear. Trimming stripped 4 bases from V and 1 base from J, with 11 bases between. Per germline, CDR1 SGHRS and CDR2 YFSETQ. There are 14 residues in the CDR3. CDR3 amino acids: CASSGPGENTEAFF. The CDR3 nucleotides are TGCGCCAGCAGCGGACCCGGGGAGAACACTGAAGCTTTCTTT.

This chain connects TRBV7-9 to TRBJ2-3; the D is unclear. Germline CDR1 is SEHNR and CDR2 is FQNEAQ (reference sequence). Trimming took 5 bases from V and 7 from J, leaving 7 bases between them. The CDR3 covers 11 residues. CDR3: CASSPQHTQYF. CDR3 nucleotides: TGTGCCAGCAGCCCACAGCATACGCAGTATTTT.

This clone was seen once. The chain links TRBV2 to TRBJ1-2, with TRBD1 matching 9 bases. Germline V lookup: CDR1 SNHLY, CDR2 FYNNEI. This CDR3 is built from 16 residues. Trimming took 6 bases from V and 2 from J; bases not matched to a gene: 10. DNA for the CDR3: TGTGCCAGCAGCCCAACCCGGACAGGGGTAAACTATGGCTACACCTTC. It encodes CASSPTRTGVNYGYTF.

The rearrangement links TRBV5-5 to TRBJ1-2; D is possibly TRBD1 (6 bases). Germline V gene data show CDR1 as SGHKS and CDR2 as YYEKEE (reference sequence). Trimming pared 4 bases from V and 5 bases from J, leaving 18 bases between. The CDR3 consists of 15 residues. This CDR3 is CASSLDRPISYGYTF. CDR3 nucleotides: TGTGCCAGCAGCCTGGACAGACCGATCTCATATGGCTACACCTTC.